What follows are 5 T cell receptor beta chains derived from one specimen sequenced in a study of blood T cell repertoires in COVID-19. Measured with immunoSEQ multiplex PCR; TCRdb has only the in-frame clones, and not every one. Here the sample spans tens of thousands of clones, roughly 89% being singletons. The specimen was peripheral blood. Source of these receptors: a human donor with active COVID-19. The donor label of this sample is uncertain.

This clone is deemed medium-sized. V is TRBV7-3 and J is TRBJ1-1, with 7 bases fitting TRBD1. V gave up 0 bases and J gave up 6 bases; unmatched junction bases: 1. The CDR3 is 13 amino acids. Per the germline V gene, CDR1 is SGHTA and CDR2 is FQGTGA. The CDR3, as DNA: TGTGCCAGCAGCTTAACCGGGACAGCTGAAGCTTTCTTT. Protein product: CASSLTGTAEAFF.

This clone came up once. The genes are TRBV3-1 (or the pseudogene TRBV3-2) and TRBJ2-4; 9 nucleotides line up with TRBD2. J gave up 3 bases and V 3 bases, and 3 bases lay outside the gene matches. Germline values: CDR1 LGHDT, CDR2 YNNKEL (reference sequence). The CDR3 extends over 15 amino acids. The CDR3 sequence: CASSQIAGVKNIQYF. The CDR3 DNA follows: TGTGCCAGCAGCCAGATAGCGGGAGTCAAAAACATTCAGTACTTC.

The chain couples TRBV15 to TRBJ2-3, with D possibly being TRBD2 (6 bases). Trimming removed 6 bases from V and 3 bases from J, with 16 bases in between. This CDR3 is 15 amino acids long. Germline V gene sequence: CDR1 LNHNV, CDR2 YYDKDF (reference sequence). CDR3 coding DNA: TGTGCCACCAGTACGGCGGGGCCGGGGACAGATACGCAGTATTTT. The encoded protein is CATSTAGPGTDTQYF.

This rearrangement joins TRBV5-6 to TRBJ1-4; perhaps TRBD1 as D (6 bases). V was clipped by 2 bases and J by 8 bases, with 16 bases between them. The CDR3 extends over 15 amino acids. Germline V gene lookup returns CDR1 SGHDT and CDR2 YYEEEE. The CDR3: CASSFQGIRREKLFF. For the CDR3, the DNA is TGTGCCAGCAGCTTTCAGGGGATTCGTAGGGAAAAACTGTTTTTT.

CDR3 nucleotides: TGTGCCAGCAGCACCGACAGGGGGCGTCGGGGCCAGCCCCAGCATTTT. It codes for CASSTDRGRRGQPQHF. V gene TRBV6-2 or TRBV6-3 combines with J gene TRBJ1-5, with 10 nucleotides matching TRBD1. The CDR3 consists of 16 residues. The V and J ends lost 6 bases and 7 bases, in that order; junction bases with no gene match: 12. Germline V gene data show CDR1 as MNHEY and CDR2 as SVGEGT.